This T cell receptor beta chain was profiled in a study of blood T cell repertoires in COVID-19. Study information: Spain, Italy and the United States supplied samples that represented acute and convalescent COVID-19.

V dropped 4 bases and J dropped 3; count of bases not matched to a gene: 5. This CDR3 spans 14 amino acids. The germline CDR1 and CDR2 sequences are MNHEY and SVGAGI. TCRdb's table, derived via immunoSEQ multiplex PCR, lists solely in-frame clones and lacks some. The sample gives 200,000 to 250,000 clones, approximately 87% of which show up once; about 2.2% is in the top ten. The sequence was obtained from a woman in her forties or fifties with acute or convalescent COVID-19. V gene TRBV6-5 combines with J gene TRBJ1-1; 7 bases map to TRBD1. What was sequenced was peripheral blood. CDR3: CASSFGQDYTEAFF. CDR3 DNA: TGTGCCAGCAGTTTCGGACAGGACTACACTGAAGCTTTCTTT.